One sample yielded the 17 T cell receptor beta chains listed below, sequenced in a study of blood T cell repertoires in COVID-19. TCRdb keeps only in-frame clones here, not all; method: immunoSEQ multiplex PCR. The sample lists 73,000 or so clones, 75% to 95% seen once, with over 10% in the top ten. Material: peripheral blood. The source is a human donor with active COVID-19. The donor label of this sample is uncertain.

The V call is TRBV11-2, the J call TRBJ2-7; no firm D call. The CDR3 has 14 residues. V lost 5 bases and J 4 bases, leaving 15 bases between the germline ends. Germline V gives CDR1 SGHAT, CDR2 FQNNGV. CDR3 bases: TGTGCCAGCAGCCGCCGAGACCGCAGGTACGAGCAGTACTTC. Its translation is CASSRRDRRYEQYF.

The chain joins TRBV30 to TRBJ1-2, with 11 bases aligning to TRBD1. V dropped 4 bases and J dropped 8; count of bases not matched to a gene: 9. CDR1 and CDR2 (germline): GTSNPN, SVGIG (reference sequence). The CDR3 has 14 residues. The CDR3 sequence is CAWITGQGAPGYTF. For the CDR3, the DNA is TGTGCCTGGATAACCGGACAGGGGGCGCCGGGCTACACCTTC.

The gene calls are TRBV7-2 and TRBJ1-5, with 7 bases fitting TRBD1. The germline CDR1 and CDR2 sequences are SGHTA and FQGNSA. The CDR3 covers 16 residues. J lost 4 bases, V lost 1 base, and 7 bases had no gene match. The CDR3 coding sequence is TGTGCCAGCAGCTTAGTAGGCAGGGGGAAGAATCAGCCCCAGCATTTT. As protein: CASSLVGRGKNQPQHF.

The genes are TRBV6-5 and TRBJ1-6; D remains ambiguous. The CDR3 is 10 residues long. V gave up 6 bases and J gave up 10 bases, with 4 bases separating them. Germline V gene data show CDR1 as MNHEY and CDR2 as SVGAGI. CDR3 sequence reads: CASSKSPLHF. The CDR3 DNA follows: TGTGCCAGCAGCAAATCACCCCTCCACTTT.

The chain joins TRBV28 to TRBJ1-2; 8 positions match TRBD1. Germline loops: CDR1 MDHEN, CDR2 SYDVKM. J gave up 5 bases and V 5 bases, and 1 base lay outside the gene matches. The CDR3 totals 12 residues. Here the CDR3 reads CASSGTGYGYTF. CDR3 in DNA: TGTGCCAGCAGTGGGACAGGTTATGGCTACACCTTC.

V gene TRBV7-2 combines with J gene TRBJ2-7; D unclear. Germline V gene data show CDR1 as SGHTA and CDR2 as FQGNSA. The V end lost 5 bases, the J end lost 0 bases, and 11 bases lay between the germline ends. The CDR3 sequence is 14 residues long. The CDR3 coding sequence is TGTGCCAGCAGCGCCCAAGAGAGCTCCTACGAGCAGTACTTC. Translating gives CASSAQESSYEQYF.

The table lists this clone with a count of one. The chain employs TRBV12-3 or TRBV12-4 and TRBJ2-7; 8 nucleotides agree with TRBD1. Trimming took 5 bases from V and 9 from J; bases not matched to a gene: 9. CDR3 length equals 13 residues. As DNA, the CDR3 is TGTGCCAGCAGTCCCGGCTCCGGGACAGGGCAGTACTTC. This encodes CASSPGSGTGQYF.

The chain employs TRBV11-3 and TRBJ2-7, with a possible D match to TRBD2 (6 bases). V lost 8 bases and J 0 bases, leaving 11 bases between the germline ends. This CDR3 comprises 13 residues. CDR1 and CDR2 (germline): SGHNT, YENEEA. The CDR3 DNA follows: TGTGCCAGCGGAGGGTTGCTCTCCTACGAGCAGTACTTC. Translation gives CASGGLLSYEQYF.

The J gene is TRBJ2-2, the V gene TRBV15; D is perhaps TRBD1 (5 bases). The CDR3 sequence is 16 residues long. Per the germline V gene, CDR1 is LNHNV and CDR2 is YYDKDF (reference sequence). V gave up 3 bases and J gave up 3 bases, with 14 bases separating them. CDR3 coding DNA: TGTGCCACCAGCAGTGTTGTAGCAGGGTACACCGGGGAGCTGTTTTTT. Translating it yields CATSSVVAGYTGELFF.

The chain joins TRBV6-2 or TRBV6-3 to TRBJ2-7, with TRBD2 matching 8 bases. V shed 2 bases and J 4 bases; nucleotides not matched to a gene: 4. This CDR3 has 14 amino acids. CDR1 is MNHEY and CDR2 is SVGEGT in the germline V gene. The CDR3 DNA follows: TGTGCCAGCAGTTACAGCGGGAGCAGGTACGAGCAGTACTTC. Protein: CASSYSGSRYEQYF.

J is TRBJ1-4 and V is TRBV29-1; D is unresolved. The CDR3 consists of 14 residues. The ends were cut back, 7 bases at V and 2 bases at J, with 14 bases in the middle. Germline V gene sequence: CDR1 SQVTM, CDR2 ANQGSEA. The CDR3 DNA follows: TGCAGCGCCGTTTCGCGGACTACTAATGAAAAACTGTTTTTT. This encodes CSAVSRTTNEKLFF.

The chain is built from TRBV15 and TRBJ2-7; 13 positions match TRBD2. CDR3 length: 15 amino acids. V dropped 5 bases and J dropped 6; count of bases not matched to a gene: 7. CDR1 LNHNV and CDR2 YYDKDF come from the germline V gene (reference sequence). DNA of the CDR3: TGTGCCACCAGCCCACGACTAGCGGGAGGTAGCGAGCAGTACTTC. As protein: CATSPRLAGGSEQYF.

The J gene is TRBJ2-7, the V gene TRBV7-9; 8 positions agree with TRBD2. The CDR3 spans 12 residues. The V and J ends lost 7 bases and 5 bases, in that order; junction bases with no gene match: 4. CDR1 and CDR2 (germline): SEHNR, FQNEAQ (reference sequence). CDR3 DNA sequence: TGTGCCAGCACCCAACTAGCGGACGAGCAGTACTTC. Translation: CASTQLADEQYF.

The CDR3 loop is CSARVQGEQYF. The DNA for the CDR3 is TGCAGTGCTAGAGTCCAGGGCGAGCAGTACTTC. The chain uses TRBV20-1 and TRBJ2-7, with D perhaps matching TRBD1 (5 bases). Looked up from germline, CDR1 is DFQATT and CDR2 is SNEGSKA (reference sequence). This CDR3 comprises 11 residues. V shed 1 base and J shed 6 bases, with 7 bases lying between them.

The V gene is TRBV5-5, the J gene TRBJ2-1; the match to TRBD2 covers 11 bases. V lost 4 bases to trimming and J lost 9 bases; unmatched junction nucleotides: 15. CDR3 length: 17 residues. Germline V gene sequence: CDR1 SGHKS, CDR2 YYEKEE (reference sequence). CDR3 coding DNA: TGTGCCAGCAGCAGGGCGGGCACTAGCGGGAGCAGGGGTGAGCAGTTCTTC. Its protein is CASSRAGTSGSRGEQFF.

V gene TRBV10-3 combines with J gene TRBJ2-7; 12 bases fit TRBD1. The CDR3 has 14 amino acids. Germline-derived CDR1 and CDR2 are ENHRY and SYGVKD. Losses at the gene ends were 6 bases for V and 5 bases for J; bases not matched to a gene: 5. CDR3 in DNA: TGTGCCATCAGCGCCGGGACAGGGGGCCACGAGCAGTACTTC. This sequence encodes CAISAGTGGHEQYF.

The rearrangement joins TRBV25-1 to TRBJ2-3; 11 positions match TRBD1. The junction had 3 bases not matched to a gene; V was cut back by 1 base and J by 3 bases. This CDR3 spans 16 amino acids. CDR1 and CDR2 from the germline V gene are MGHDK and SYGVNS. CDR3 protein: CASSESGTGGTDTQYF. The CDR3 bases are TGTGCCAGCAGTGAATCTGGGACAGGGGGGACAGATACGCAGTATTTT.